Listed below are T cell receptor beta chains from one sample, sequenced in a study of blood T cell repertoires in COVID-19. Using immunoSEQ multiplex PCR, the repertoire was profiled, and TCRdb retains in-frame clones only, with some absent. The table has fewer than 300,000 clones, approximately 86% seen once. The sample comprised peripheral blood. The receptor set was obtained from a man younger than 30 with active or convalescent COVID-19. The CDR3 runs from the conserved cysteine through the conserved F or W. The D gene is left open where the match is weak. Clone size, where shown, is once, few, many, or a class for clones that have expanded.

v_gene	j_gene	abundance	d_gene	CDR3nt	CDR3aa
TRBV11-3	TRBJ2-3	.	.	TGTGCCAGCAGCCATCGACAAGAGACAGATACGCAGTATTTT	CASSHRQETDTQYF
TRBV28	TRBJ1-2	.	.	TGTGCCACTAAAACTCCAGGGTACGCGGGCTACACCTTC	CATKTPGYAGYTF
TRBV6-5	TRBJ1-4	.	.	TGTGCCAGCAGTTACTCGAGGCGCGTTAATGAAAAACTGTTTTTT	CASSYSRRVNEKLFF
TRBV13	TRBJ2-6	.	TRBD2	TGTGCCAGCAGCCCCCAGGGAGCGGGGGGACCTGGGGCCAACGTCCTGACTTTC	CASSPQGAGGPGANVLTF
TRBV2	TRBJ2-5	.	.	TGTGCCAGCAGTGAAGAGGGGCTGAGACTAGAGGGGACCCAGTACTTC	CASSEEGLRLEGTQYF
TRBV5-1	TRBJ2-3	.	.	TGCGCCAGCAGTATCACAGATACGCAGTATTTT	CASSITDTQYF
TRBV4-3	TRBJ2-2	many	.	TGCGCCAGCAGCCAAGAACCAGGGGTTACCGGGGAGCTGTTTTTT	CASSQEPGVTGELFF
TRBV7-9	TRBJ2-3	few	TRBD2	TGTGCCAGCAGCTTACCGCGGGGGGGCTCAGATACGCAGTATTTT	CASSLPRGGSDTQYF
TRBV4-1	TRBJ1-2	.	.	TGCGCCAGCAGCCAAGAGTCAGGGGTTAGTGGCTACACCTTC	CASSQESGVSGYTF
TRBV5-1	TRBJ1-1	.	TRBD1	TGCGCCAGCAGCTTGACGGGACAGGGTAACGCTGAAGCTTTCTTT	CASSLTGQGNAEAFF
TRBV19	TRBJ1-2	.	TRBD1	TGTGCCAGTAGTATATCTGGGACAGTAAACTATGGCTACACCTTC	CASSISGTVNYGYTF
TRBV10-3	TRBJ1-4	.	.	TGTGCCATCAGTGAGTCTGATCAAGAGAATGAAAAACTGTTTTTT	CAISESDQENEKLFF
TRBV15	TRBJ2-3	.	TRBD1	TGTGCCACCAGCGGGTGGACAGGGTCCGATACGCAGTATTTT	CATSGWTGSDTQYF
TRBV14	TRBJ2-7	.	.	TGTGCCAGCAGCATCTCCGGGGGCTACGAGCAGTACTTC	CASSISGGYEQYF
TRBV5-8	TRBJ2-6	.	TRBD1	TGTGCCAGCAGCCACCTAAAACTTGGACAGGGACGCTCTGGGGCCAACGTCCTGACTTTC	CASSHLKLGQGRSGANVLTF
TRBV20-1	TRBJ2-1	.	.	TGCAGTGCCAGACGCGGAGGTGAGCAGTTCTTC	CSARRGGEQFF